A single sample is the source of the 28 T cell receptor beta chains below, sequenced in a study of STAT5B mutations in CD4+ large granular lymphocyte leukemia. The data were produced by immunoSEQ multiplex PCR, yet TCRdb's version contains in-frame clones alone and is incomplete. The sample includes 20,000 to 30,000 clones, around 86% of them seen just once. The sample taken for sequencing was CD4+ T cells from blood buffy coats. The source of these receptors is a human donor in good health.

V and J are TRBV28 and TRBJ1-1; D might be TRBD1 (5 bases). Germline CDR1 reads MDHEN; CDR2 reads SYDVKM. V lost 2 bases, J lost 6 bases, and 16 bases lay in between. CDR3 length equals 15 residues. CDR3 in DNA: TGTGCCAGCAGTTTACTGGACACGGGGGACCCTGAAGCTTTCTTT. It encodes CASSLLDTGDPEAFF.

The chain uses TRBV6-1 and TRBJ2-5, with a possible D match to TRBD2 (6 bases). The closer fit of TRBJ2-7 to the DNA end suggests the J call may be wrong. This CDR3 has 16 amino acids. Germline V lookup: CDR1 MNHNS, CDR2 SASEGT. The CDR3 bases are TGTGCCAGCAGTGTAGGGACTCCCAACCGAATCTACGAGCAGTACTTC. Amino acids: CASSVGTPNRIYEQYF.

This clone was observed a few times. The rearrangement uses TRBV6-1 and TRBJ1-2, with D perhaps matching TRBD1 (5 bases). Between the trimmed V and J ends, which lost 0 bases and 7 bases, there was a span of 12 bases. From germline, CDR1 is MNHNS and CDR2 SASEGT. The CDR3 runs to 14 residues. CDR3 region: CASSEAFGAAGYTF. The DNA for the CDR3 is TGTGCCAGCAGTGAAGCCTTCGGGGCCGCTGGCTACACCTTC.

J is TRBJ2-2 and V is TRBV11-3; 9 bases align to TRBD2. CDR1 is SGHNT, CDR2 YENEEA, per germline. There are 16 residues in the CDR3. With V trimmed by 5 bases and J by 0 bases, 4 bases remained unmatched. Here the CDR3 reads CASSPGLASNTGELFF. CDR3 in DNA: TGTGCCAGCAGCCCGGGACTAGCTTCGAACACCGGGGAGCTGTTTTTT.

V and J are TRBV7-9 and TRBJ2-1; D gene ambiguous. Trimming stripped 1 base from V and 8 bases from J, with 6 bases between. Per the germline V gene, CDR1 is SEHNR and CDR2 is FQNEAQ (reference sequence). CDR3 length: 12 amino acids. The CDR3 loop is CASSLVGDEQFF. The DNA for the CDR3 is TGTGCCAGCAGCTTAGTAGGAGATGAGCAGTTCTTC.

The J gene is TRBJ2-7, the V gene TRBV6-1; no clear D. Trimming left V 3 bases short and J 3 bases short, with 9 bases between. The CDR3 is made up of 13 amino acids. Per germline, CDR1 MNHNS and CDR2 SASEGT. CDR3 amino acids: CASSEYGIYEQYV. The CDR3 coding sequence is TGTGCCAGCAGTGAGTACGGAATCTACGAGCAGTACGTC.

The CDR3 loop is CASSQLGGFSTDTQYF. Here the CDR3 DNA reads TGTGCCAGCAGCCAGTTGGGGGGGTTCTCAACAGATACGCAGTATTTT. The rearrangement uses TRBV7-6 and TRBJ2-3; TRBD2 matches 7 bases. The junction had 11 bases not matched to a gene; V was cut back by 5 bases and J by 3 bases. In germline, CDR1 is SGHVS, CDR2 FNYEAQ. This CDR3 is built from 16 residues.

Only one count was recorded for this clone. The genes are TRBV6-6 and TRBJ2-3; TRBD1 matches at 7 bases. With V trimmed by 8 bases and J by 6 bases, 5 bases remained unmatched. The germline CDR1 and CDR2 sequences are MNHNY and SVGAGI (reference sequence). The CDR3 totals 12 residues. CDR3 loop: CASGQAGDTQYF. The CDR3 nucleotides are TGTGCCAGCGGACAGGCCGGTGATACGCAGTATTTT.

This clone is a singleton in its sample. The chain combines TRBV6-6 with TRBJ2-5, with D possibly being TRBD1 or TRBD2 (5 bases each). The CDR3 sequence is 12 residues long. Germline V gene lookup returns CDR1 MNHNY and CDR2 SVGAGI (reference sequence). Trimming removed 6 bases at V and 5 bases at J, with 10 bases between. CDR3 DNA: TGTGCCAGCAGAAAGGGACGGGAGACCCAGTACTTC. Protein: CASRKGRETQYF.

The V and J genes are TRBV19 and TRBJ1-2; D unclear. CDR1 and CDR2 from the germline V gene are LNHDA and SQIVND (reference sequence). The CDR3 totals 16 residues. Deletions cut 0 bases from V and 1 base from J, with 12 bases between. The CDR3 nucleotides read TGTGCCAGTAGTATAGATCGAGCCAGGAGTAACTATGGCTACACCTTC. Translation gives CASSIDRARSNYGYTF.

A few counts support this clone. This sequence joins TRBV2 and TRBJ1-5, with D maybe TRBD1 (5 bases). V was cut by 2 bases and J by 13 bases, with 12 bases left in between. Looked up from germline, CDR1 is SNHLY and CDR2 is FYNNEI. CDR3 length: 12 amino acids. CDR3 DNA: TGTGCCAGCAGTGAATTCGGGCAGGGACAGCATTTT. It yields the protein CASSEFGQGQHF. Based on the CDR3 plus reference TRBV2 and TRBJ1-5, the full variable domain is EPEVTQTPSHQVTQMGQEVILRCVPISNHLYFYWYRQILGQKVEFLVSFYNNEISEKSEIFDDQFSVERPDGSNFTLKIRSTKLEDSAMYFCASSEFGQGQHFGDGTRLSIL.

The V call is TRBV30, the J call TRBJ2-3; D is undetermined. Germline lookup yields CDR1 GTSNPN and CDR2 SVGIG (reference sequence). This CDR3 contains 13 residues. The V end was cut by 5 bases, the J end by 11 bases, with 20 bases between. The CDR3 coding sequence is TGTGCCTGGGCCCCTAACACCGTCTTAGTGCAGTATTTT. It is translated as CAWAPNTVLVQYF.

The count of this clone is one. The gene calls are TRBV19 and TRBJ2-3; D is tentatively TRBD1 or TRBD2 (5 bases each). The germline V gene encodes CDR1 LNHDA and CDR2 SQIVND (reference sequence). Trimming stripped 5 bases from V and 2 bases from J, with 11 bases between. The CDR3 extends over 14 amino acids. CDR3 region: CASSLRGATDTQYF. For the CDR3, the DNA is TGTGCCAGTAGTCTTAGAGGGGCCACAGATACGCAGTATTTT.

In DNA form, the CDR3 reads TGTGCCAGTAGTGTTTGGGCCACTAATGAAAAACTGTTTTTT. Encoded protein: CASSVWATNEKLFF. The V call is TRBV19, the J call TRBJ1-4; D unclear. The ends were cut back, 5 bases at V and 2 bases at J, with 9 bases in the middle. The CDR3 length is 14 residues. Germline CDR1 and CDR2: LNHDA and SQIVND (reference sequence). Full variable domain (rest looked up from reference TRBV19 and TRBJ1-4): DGGITQSPKYLFRKEGQNVTLSCEQNLNHDAMYWYRQDPGQGLRLIYYSQIVNDFQKGDIAEGYSVSREKKESFPLTVTSAQKNPTAFYLCASSVWATNEKLFFGSGTQLSVL.

The rearrangement uses TRBV29-1 and TRBJ1-1; D call uncertain. With 5 bases removed from V and 0 bases from J, the gap between germline ends came to 16 bases. Germline V gene lookup returns CDR1 SQVTM and CDR2 ANQGSEA. The CDR3 length is 15 residues. The CDR3 region is CSVFDGHPMNTEAFF. Here the CDR3 DNA reads TGCAGCGTTTTTGACGGGCACCCAATGAACACTGAAGCTTTCTTT.

The chain combines TRBV2 with TRBJ1-4, with a tentative D call TRBD1 (5 bases). Germline lookup yields CDR1 SNHLY and CDR2 FYNNEI. Trimming took 4 bases from V and 7 from J, leaving 13 bases between them. The CDR3 runs to 14 residues. As DNA, the CDR3 is TGTGCCAGCAGTGCCGACCGGGGGGTTGAAAAACTGTTTTTT. Its protein is CASSADRGVEKLFF.

This clone was counted a single time. J is TRBJ2-6 and V is TRBV10-3, with D perhaps TRBD2 (6 bases). The germline V gene has CDR1 ENHRY and CDR2 SYGVKD. The ends were cut back, 6 bases at V and 0 bases at J, with 15 bases in the middle. The CDR3 has 17 residues. CDR3 in DNA: TGTGCCATCAGCGGATTTGGGGACTCCTCTGGGGCCAACGTCCTGACTTTC. Translation gives CAISGFGDSSGANVLTF.

The genes are TRBV9 and TRBJ2-5; TRBD1 aligns across 8 bases. J was trimmed by 4 bases and V by 4 bases; bases with no gene match: 6. This CDR3 is built from 14 residues. Germline V lookup: CDR1 SGDLS, CDR2 YYNGEE. The CDR3 protein is CASSPWTGRETQYF. DNA for the CDR3: TGTGCCAGCAGCCCCTGGACAGGGCGAGAGACCCAGTACTTC.

The chain links TRBV11-2 to TRBJ2-7; D not certain. The CDR3 extends over 14 amino acids. Trimming removed 1 base from V and 2 bases from J, with 9 bases in between. Per the germline V gene, CDR1 is SGHAT and CDR2 is FQNNGV. In DNA, the CDR3 is TGTGCCAGCAGCTTAGGGGATGAAGCCTACGAGCAGTACGTC. Amino acids: CASSLGDEAYEQYV.

The rearrangement joins TRBV7-8 to TRBJ1-2; no definite D call. Germline CDR1 is SGHVS and CDR2 is FQNEAQ. The V end lost 0 bases, the J end lost 7 bases, and 9 bases lay between the germline ends. The CDR3 has 13 residues. CDR3 amino acids: CASSLAILGGYTF. The CDR3 bases are TGTGCCAGCAGCTTAGCCATTCTGGGTGGCTACACCTTC.

J is TRBJ2-7 and V is TRBV2, with D possibly matching TRBD1 (6 bases). The germline CDR1 and CDR2 sequences are SNHLY and FYNNEI. Trimming took off 0 bases at V and 0 bases at J, with 18 bases between the two ends. CDR3 length: 18 residues. The CDR3 sequence is CASSEAQFSRDTSYEQYF. The CDR3 DNA sequence: TGTGCCAGCAGTGAAGCGCAATTCTCCCGGGACACCTCCTACGAGCAGTACTTC.

This clone was counted only a few times. This sequence joins TRBV5-1 and TRBJ2-5; D is possibly TRBD2 (5 bases). CDR1 SGHRS and CDR2 YFSETQ come from the germline V gene. CDR3 length: 15 residues. Trimming left V 4 bases short and J 4 bases short, with 17 bases between. CDR3 DNA sequence: TGCGCCAGCAGCCTTGAGTCAGGAGGCGGAGAGACCCAGTACTTC. Protein product: CASSLESGGGETQYF.

The genes are TRBV29-1 and TRBJ2-3; weak D call: TRBD1 (6 bases). The CDR3 extends over 16 amino acids. Per germline, CDR1 SQVTM and CDR2 ANQGSEA. Trimming left V 8 bases short and J 0 bases short, with 21 bases between. This CDR3 is CSLTFTGLGSTDTQYF. CDR3 in DNA: TGCAGCCTTACTTTTACAGGGTTGGGGAGCACAGATACGCAGTATTTT.

The chain employs TRBV5-4 and TRBJ2-1; 12 bases are shared with TRBD2. In germline, CDR1 is SGHNT, CDR2 YYREEE (reference sequence). The CDR3 contains 15 residues. V gave up 3 bases and J gave up 7 bases; unmatched junction bases: 5. The CDR3 DNA is TGTGCCAGCAGCTCAAGACTAGCGGGAGTTAATGAGCAGTTCTTC. This gives the protein CASSSRLAGVNEQFF. Full variable domain (remainder filled in from reference TRBV5-4 and TRBJ2-1): ETGVTQSPTHLIKTRGQQVTLRCSSQSGHNTVSWYQQALGQGPQFIFQYYREEENGRGNFPPRFSGLQFPNYSSELNVNALELDDSALYLCASSSRLAGVNEQFFGPGTRLTVL.

The genes are TRBV7-7 and TRBJ2-1; a weak D match, TRBD1 (6 bases). Trimming took 5 bases from V and 8 from J, leaving 22 bases between them. Per germline, CDR1 SSHAT and CDR2 FNYEAQ (reference sequence). CDR3 size: 16 residues. The DNA for the CDR3 is TGTGCCAGCAGCCGCGGACGGACAGAGGTTATGGATGAGCAGTTCTTC. Protein sequence: CASSRGRTEVMDEQFF.

This chain links TRBV7-2 with TRBJ1-5; 7 bases line up with TRBD1. The CDR3 runs 17 residues. V trimming: 1 base; J trimming: 6 bases; junction bases outside the gene matches: 12. The germline V gene encodes CDR1 SGHTA and CDR2 FQGNSA. CDR3: CASSLGAGTAPGQPQHF. In nucleotides, the CDR3 is TGTGCCAGCAGCTTAGGAGCCGGGACAGCCCCCGGTCAGCCCCAGCATTTT.

This clone was recorded only once. The rearrangement links TRBV28 to TRBJ1-2, with TRBD1 identical over 10 bases. Unmatched junction bases numbered 4, after V lost 4 bases and J lost 2 bases. Germline-derived CDR1 and CDR2 are MDHEN and SYDVKM. This CDR3 is 15 amino acids long. CDR3 loop: CASSWAGQGNYGYTF. CDR3 in DNA: TGTGCCAGCAGTTGGGCGGGACAGGGGAACTATGGCTACACCTTC.

The chain uses TRBV15 and TRBJ2-1; 8 bases line up with TRBD2. This CDR3 region has 14 residues. V shed 6 bases and J 10 bases; nucleotides not matched to a gene: 11. Looked up from germline, CDR1 is LNHNV and CDR2 is YYDKDF (reference sequence). CDR3 in amino acids: CATRSGGGGREQFF. In DNA, the CDR3 is TGTGCCACCAGATCCGGGGGAGGCGGGAGGGAGCAGTTCTTC.